These 31 T cell receptor beta chains were all obtained from the same sample, sequenced in a study of blood T cell repertoires in COVID-19. Assay: immunoSEQ multiplex PCR; the TCRdb copy retains only in-frame clones and omits some. The profile shows about 70,000 clones, 88% of them singletons. What was sequenced was peripheral blood. The receptors originated from a human donor in a cohort sampled during active COVID-19.

V usage is TRBV4-2 and J usage is TRBJ2-7, with D tentatively TRBD2 (6 bases). Trimming cost V 9 bases and J 1 base, with 28 bases left between them. The CDR3 spans 18 residues. CDR1 is LGHNA, CDR2 YNFKEQ, per germline. As DNA, the CDR3 is TGTGCCAGTCGGGCCGGGAGCGCCCCTCAAATCCCTTCCTACGAGCAGTACTTC. Its translation: CASRAGSAPQIPSYEQYF.

This chain connects TRBV24-1 to TRBJ2-1; no clear D. Trimming removed 5 bases from V and 9 bases from J, with 7 bases in between. There are 11 residues in the CDR3. The V gene's germline CDR1 is KGHDR and CDR2 SFDVKD. CDR3 residues: CATSVRGEQFF. The CDR3 DNA reads TGTGCCACCAGTGTTAGAGGTGAGCAGTTCTTC.

The gene calls are TRBV30 and TRBJ1-2, with D perhaps matching TRBD1 (5 bases). This CDR3 comprises 15 residues. The germline V and J ends were trimmed by 0 bases and 4 bases, with 15 bases remaining between them. CDR1 and CDR2 (germline): GTSNPN, SVGIG (reference sequence). In nucleotides, the CDR3 is TGTGCCTGGAGTGTACGGGCGGAAGGGGTCTATGGCTACACCTTC. Protein sequence: CAWSVRAEGVYGYTF.

CDR3 residues: CASSSALDYNEQFF. The CDR3 DNA is TGTGCCAGCAGCTCTGCCTTAGATTACAATGAGCAGTTCTTC. The chain couples TRBV28 to TRBJ2-1; no definite D call. CDR3 length equals 14 residues. V was trimmed by 6 bases and J by 4 bases, leaving 13 bases between them. CDR1 MDHEN and CDR2 SYDVKM come from the germline V gene.

The chain carries TRBV5-1 and TRBJ1-3; D gene ambiguous. Germline lookup yields CDR1 SGHRS and CDR2 YFSETQ. With 0 bases removed from V and 2 bases from J, the gap between germline ends came to 15 bases. The CDR3 runs 17 residues. The CDR3: CASSLDGRGRAGNTIYF. The CDR3 DNA reads as TGCGCCAGCAGCTTGGATGGTCGGGGTCGAGCTGGAAACACCATATATTTT.

This clone was seen just once. The rearrangement links TRBV15 to TRBJ2-1, with D possibly matching TRBD2 (5 bases). Trimming cost V 0 bases and J 16 bases, with 13 bases left between them. The germline CDR1 and CDR2 sequences are LNHNV and YYDKDF (reference sequence). The CDR3 is made up of 12 amino acids. CDR3 residues: CATSRDREREFF. The CDR3 nucleotides are TGTGCCACCAGCAGAGATAGAGAGAGGGAATTCTTC.

This sequence joins TRBV5-6 and TRBJ2-3; the match to TRBD2 covers 8 bases. V lost 0 bases and J lost 2; bases outside the gene matches: 5. Per the germline V gene, CDR1 is SGHDT and CDR2 is YYEEEE. The CDR3 length is 16 residues. CDR3 loop: CASSLGVAGNTDTQYF. The CDR3 DNA is TGTGCCAGCAGCTTGGGGGTAGCGGGGAACACAGATACGCAGTATTTT.

This clone was found once. The chain carries TRBV19 and TRBJ1-1; D may be TRBD1 (5 bases). Per the germline V gene, CDR1 is LNHDA and CDR2 is SQIVND (reference sequence). Trimming took off 1 base at V and 2 bases at J, with 11 bases between the two ends. The CDR3 sequence is 15 residues long. The CDR3 sequence: CASSIGTGRNTEAFF. The DNA for the CDR3 is TGTGCCAGTAGTATAGGTACAGGAAGAAACACTGAAGCTTTCTTT.

The rearrangement joins TRBV3-1 (or the pseudogene TRBV3-2) to TRBJ2-2, with TRBD1 matching 9 bases. The CDR3 sequence is 16 residues long. Per germline, CDR1 LGHDT and CDR2 YNNKEL (reference sequence). V was pared by 1 base and J by 10 bases, with 10 bases of the junction left unmatched. The CDR3 here is CASSQARDRVFKELFF. CDR3 nucleotide sequence: TGTGCCAGCAGCCAAGCTAGGGACAGGGTTTTTAAGGAGCTGTTTTTT.

The chain uses TRBV24-1 and TRBJ2-5; TRBD1 matches 7 bases. V lost 4 bases to trimming and J lost 3 bases; unmatched junction nucleotides: 7. This CDR3 is built from 15 residues. Germline V gene lookup returns CDR1 KGHDR and CDR2 SFDVKD. Here the CDR3 reads CATSEQTGNKETQYF. As DNA, the CDR3 is TGTGCCACCAGTGAGCAGACAGGGAATAAAGAGACCCAGTACTTC.

The chain uses TRBV15 and TRBJ1-1, with unresolved D. The V gene lost 0 bases and the J gene lost 10 bases, with 15 bases spanning the gap. The CDR3 extends over 14 amino acids. CDR1 LNHNV and CDR2 YYDKDF come from the germline V gene (reference sequence). The CDR3 loop reads CATSRDLRGTGAFF. The CDR3 DNA follows: TGTGCCACCAGCAGAGATTTACGGGGTACGGGAGCTTTCTTT.

This clone turned up a few times. The rearrangement uses TRBV7-2 and TRBJ2-7, with D possibly matching TRBD1 (5 bases). In germline, CDR1 is SGHTA, CDR2 FQGNSA. V was shortened by 2 bases and J by 4 bases, with 12 bases between the two germline ends. The CDR3 is made up of 14 amino acids. The CDR3 DNA reads as TGTGCCAGCAGCTTAAGCACAGGAATTTACGAGCAGTACTTC. Translating gives CASSLSTGIYEQYF.

The CDR3 reads CASALHGTSINEQFF. CDR3 nucleotides: TGTGCCAGCGCATTACACGGGACTAGCATCAATGAGCAGTTCTTC. The rearrangement joins TRBV6-5 to TRBJ2-1; 9 positions match TRBD2. This CDR3 contains 15 residues. Germline assignment: CDR1 MNHEY and CDR2 SVGAGI. Trimming took 8 bases from V and 6 from J; bases not matched to a gene: 11.

CDR3 DNA sequence: TGTGCCAGCAGTGAGCGCAGAGGCTTTGACAATGAGCAGTTCTTC. Protein sequence: CASSERRGFDNEQFF. The chain couples TRBV2 to TRBJ2-1; D is ambiguous. V lost 3 bases and J lost 5, with 14 bases in between. The CDR3 runs to 15 residues. CDR1 is SNHLY and CDR2 is FYNNEI in the germline V gene. Full variable domain (missing parts from reference TRBV2 and TRBJ2-1): EPEVTQTPSHQVTQMGQEVILRCVPISNHLYFYWYRQILGQKVEFLVSFYNNEISEKSEIFDDQFSVERPDGSNFTLKIRSTKLEDSAMYFCASSERRGFDNEQFFGPGTRLTVL.

This clone has a handful of counts. CDR3 coding DNA: TGTGCCAGCAGTGAATGGACTAGCGGGAGCTACGAGCAGTACTTC. Its protein product is CASSEWTSGSYEQYF. The chain employs TRBV6-1 and TRBJ2-7, with 13 nucleotides matching TRBD2. Germline V gives CDR1 MNHNS, CDR2 SASEGT. The CDR3 covers 15 residues. Losses at the gene ends were 2 bases for V and 3 bases for J; bases not matched to a gene: 1.

The chain couples TRBV4-1 to TRBJ2-1; 8 bases fit TRBD1. Germline V lookup: CDR1 MGHRA, CDR2 YSYEKL. Losses at the gene ends were 4 bases for V and 3 bases for J; bases not matched to a gene: 5. The CDR3 consists of 15 residues. CDR3 region: CASSLGQDNYNEQFF. In DNA, the CDR3 is TGCGCCAGCAGCCTGGGACAGGATAACTACAATGAGCAGTTCTTC.

The chain recombines TRBV7-3 with TRBJ2-5, with 9 bases lining up with TRBD1. The CDR3 is 15 amino acids. Germline V gene lookup returns CDR1 SGHTA and CDR2 FQGTGA. Trimming at V came to 1 base and at J to 6 bases, leaving 6 bases not matched to a gene. In DNA, the CDR3 is TGTGCCAGCAGCTTAATGCCGGGACAGGGTCAGACCCAGTACTTC. Translation: CASSLMPGQGQTQYF.

This clone appeared once. The chain links TRBV12-3 or TRBV12-4 to TRBJ2-5; 9 nucleotides line up with TRBD2. CDR3 length equals 13 residues. Unmatched junction bases numbered 4, after V lost 6 bases and J lost 5 bases. The CDR3 DNA is TGTGCCAGCAGCCTCGGACTAGCGGAGACCCAGTACTTC. Amino acids: CASSLGLAETQYF.

The chain carries TRBV7-2 and TRBJ2-1; 8 nucleotides agree with TRBD2. Per germline, CDR1 SGHTA and CDR2 FQGNSA. CDR3 length equals 15 residues. The V gene end was trimmed by 2 bases and the J gene end by 2 bases; junction bases not matched to a gene: 2. CDR3 sequence: CASSLPGLAYNEQFF. CDR3 bases: TGTGCCAGCAGCTTACCGGGACTAGCCTACAATGAGCAGTTCTTC.

This sequence joins TRBV2 and TRBJ2-7; 8 bases match TRBD2. J was trimmed by 6 bases and V by 1 base; bases with no gene match: 8. The length of the CDR3 is 15 residues. Germline V lookup: CDR1 SNHLY, CDR2 FYNNEI. Here the CDR3 DNA reads TGTGCCAGCAGTGAAGATCGCGGGAGGTTGGGCGAGCAGTACGTC. Its protein product is CASSEDRGRLGEQYV.

The genes are TRBV28 and TRBJ2-2; TRBD1 matches 7 bases. This CDR3 spans 16 amino acids. CDR1 and CDR2 (germline): MDHEN, SYDVKM. The V segment lost 4 bases and the J segment 4 bases; nucleotides outside the gene matches: 9. Here the CDR3 DNA reads TGTGCCAGCAGTTCTGAGGGGGCGTATCCCACCGGGGAGCTGTTTTTT. Its translation is CASSSEGAYPTGELFF.

V usage is TRBV5-1 and J usage is TRBJ1-6, with D tentatively TRBD1 (6 bases). Trimming cost V 5 bases and J 6 bases, with 12 bases left between them. Germline assignment: CDR1 SGHRS and CDR2 YFSETQ. The CDR3 is 14 residues long. The CDR3 nucleotides are TGCGCCAGCAGGAAGGACAGCGTTAATTCACCCCTCCACTTT. It encodes CASRKDSVNSPLHF.

This chain links TRBV4-2 with TRBJ2-1; 7 nucleotides match TRBD2. V shed 8 bases, J shed 0 bases, and the junction held 7 bases outside the gene matches. The germline gives CDR1 LGHNA, CDR2 YNFKEQ. The CDR3 is 15 residues long. The CDR3 DNA reads as TGTGCCAGCGGCCGGGGAGGGAGCTCCTACAATGAGCAGTTCTTC. It specifies CASGRGGSSYNEQFF.

The DNA for the CDR3 is TGTGCCAGCGTCATATCTATCTCGTATAATTCACCCCTCCACTTT. It encodes CASVISISYNSPLHF. The chain couples TRBV6-5 to TRBJ1-6; D is ambiguous. Trimming cost V 8 bases and J 4 bases, with 15 bases left between them. In germline, CDR1 is MNHEY, CDR2 SVGAGI. The CDR3 consists of 15 residues.

This chain uses TRBV18 with TRBJ2-7, with 14 bases lining up with TRBD2. Germline CDR1 and CDR2: KGHSH and LQKENI. The CDR3 contains 16 residues. Unmatched junction bases numbered 4, after V lost 0 bases and J lost 6 bases. CDR3 in amino acids: CASSPPGLAGVSEQYF. The CDR3 DNA is TGTGCCAGCTCACCACCGGGACTAGCGGGAGTTAGCGAGCAGTACTTC. Looking up the rest from reference TRBV18 and TRBJ2-7 gives the full variable domain: NAGVMQNPRHLVRRRGQEARLRCSPMKGHSHVYWYRQLPEEGLKFMVYLQKENIIDESGMPKERFSAEFPKEGPSILRIQQVVRGDSAAYFCASSPPGLAGVSEQYFGPGTRLTVT.

The chain combines TRBV5-8 with TRBJ1-1, with D perhaps TRBD1 (6 bases). V lost 4 bases, J lost 2 bases, and 15 bases lay in between. CDR1 is SGHTS, CDR2 YDEGEE, per germline. The CDR3 contains 15 residues. The CDR3 loop reads CASSGRTVFNTEAFF. CDR3 nucleotides: TGTGCCAGCAGCGGAAGGACAGTCTTCAACACTGAAGCTTTCTTT.

The genes are TRBV29-1 and TRBJ2-3, with D possibly being TRBD2 (5 bases). The germline V gene encodes CDR1 SQVTM and CDR2 ANQGSEA. Trimming stripped 2 bases from V and 3 bases from J, with 15 bases between. The CDR3 runs to 15 residues. CDR3 protein: CSVERLLMGTDTQYF. The CDR3 DNA is TGCAGCGTTGAACGACTATTGATGGGTACAGATACGCAGTATTTT.

The J gene is TRBJ2-3, the V gene TRBV6-5; possibly TRBD2 for D (6 bases). V was trimmed by 6 bases and J by 2 bases, leaving 15 bases between them. The CDR3 is 15 residues long. CDR1 is MNHEY and CDR2 is SVGAGI in the germline V gene. The CDR3 DNA is TGTGCCAGCAGCCGGATGGGACTTTCCACAGATACGCAGTATTTT. Its protein is CASSRMGLSTDTQYF.

This chain joins TRBV18 and TRBJ2-7, with D perhaps matching TRBD2 (6 bases). Trimming removed 0 bases at V and 9 bases at J, with 12 bases between. Germline lookup yields CDR1 KGHSH and CDR2 LQKENI. The CDR3 has 13 residues. CDR3: CASSPPGEVGQYF. CDR3 nucleotide sequence: TGTGCCAGCTCACCACCGGGGGAGGTCGGGCAGTACTTC. The full variable domain, its missing parts supplied by reference TRBV18 and TRBJ2-7, is NAGVMQNPRHLVRRRGQEARLRCSPMKGHSHVYWYRQLPEEGLKFMVYLQKENIIDESGMPKERFSAEFPKEGPSILRIQQVVRGDSAAYFCASSPPGEVGQYFGPGTRLTVT.

In this sample, this clone turned up a few times. The chain joins TRBV7-2 to TRBJ2-3, with D maybe TRBD1 (5 bases). Germline lookup yields CDR1 SGHTA and CDR2 FQGNSA. With 2 bases removed from V and 0 bases from J, the gap between germline ends came to 12 bases. The CDR3 sequence is 16 residues long. In nucleotides, the CDR3 is TGTGCCAGCAGCTTAACCCAAAGGGGTAGCACAGATACGCAGTATTTT. Translating gives CASSLTQRGSTDTQYF.

The chain couples TRBV7-9 to TRBJ2-3; 12 nucleotides align to TRBD2. V was pared by 11 bases and J by 3 bases, with 9 bases of the junction left unmatched. Germline CDR1 and CDR2: SEHNR and FQNEAQ (reference sequence). This CDR3 has 15 amino acids. The CDR3 DNA follows: TGTGCCGGCACCTCCGGGACTAGCGGGACAGATACGCAGTATTTT. The encoded protein is CAGTSGTSGTDTQYF.